Listed here are 20 T cell receptor beta chains from one sample, sequenced in a study of shared clonotypes between healthy human individuals. This table comes from immunoSEQ multiplex PCR, and its TCRdb copy is limited to in-frame clones, with some not included. Of about 2.1 million clones listed, just under 95% were seen once; the top ten hold 1.5% to 2%. Terminally differentiated effector memory CD45RA+ cells were excluded by CCR7 positive selection of CD45RO-negative cells. Sequencing used naive CD8+ T cells from PBMCs. All receptors derive from a man in his late teens or twenties in good health. Some clones in this sample may be carry-over from other donors' samples.

The CDR3 spells CASSLERGSYYNEQFF. DNA for the CDR3: TGTGCCAGCAGTTTAGAACGGGGGAGTTATTACAATGAGCAGTTCTTC. V is TRBV28 and J is TRBJ2-1; D perhaps matches TRBD2 (6 bases). The CDR3 runs to 16 residues. V was cut by 2 bases and J by 4 bases, with 15 bases left in between. Germline CDR1 is MDHEN and CDR2 is SYDVKM.

The chain couples TRBV5-4 to TRBJ1-1, with D uncertain. V dropped 6 bases and J dropped 0 bases, with 9 bases sitting between them. CDR1 is SGHNT, CDR2 YYREEE, per germline (reference sequence). This CDR3 is built from 13 residues. The chain's CDR3 is CASMSSMNTEAFF. The CDR3 DNA sequence: TGTGCCAGCATGTCGAGCATGAACACTGAAGCTTTCTTT.

The genes are TRBV4-3 and TRBJ1-1, with D tentatively TRBD1 (5 bases). The germline V gene has CDR1 LGHNA and CDR2 YSLEER. This CDR3 has 15 residues. Trimming took off 4 bases at V and 1 base at J, with 13 bases between the two ends. CDR3 in amino acids: CASSLLQGGNTEAFF. CDR3 coding DNA: TGCGCCAGCAGCCTTCTTCAGGGCGGGAACACTGAAGCTTTCTTT.

The chain joins TRBV13 to TRBJ1-3; unclear D gene. The germline gives CDR1 PRHDT, CDR2 FYEKMQ (reference sequence). V was trimmed by 5 bases and J by 4 bases, leaving 6 bases between them. This CDR3 region has 12 residues. CDR3 sequence reads: CASSVDGNTIYF. CDR3 nucleotides: TGTGCCAGCAGCGTAGACGGAAACACCATATATTTT. The variable domain in full, with the rest retrieved from reference TRBV13 and TRBJ1-3, is AAGVIQSPRHLIKEKRETATLKCYPIPRHDTVYWYQQGPGQDPQFLISFYEKMQSDKGSIPDRFSAQQFSDYHSELNMSSLELGDSALYFCASSVDGNTIYFGEGSWLTVV.

This clone has only one observation. The V call is TRBV7-8, the J call TRBJ2-7; D remains unclear. Per the germline V gene, CDR1 is SGHVS and CDR2 is FQNEAQ. With 7 bases removed from V and 3 bases from J, the gap between germline ends came to 16 bases. The CDR3 extends over 14 amino acids. CDR3 sequence (DNA): TGTGCCAGCACCAAAAGTCGAGCCATCTACGAGCAGTACTTC. As protein: CASTKSRAIYEQYF.

This chain joins TRBV7-9 and TRBJ2-1; D possibly corresponds to TRBD2 (5 bases). The CDR3 length is 12 residues. Germline V gives CDR1 SEHNR, CDR2 FQNEAQ (reference sequence). The V gene lost 5 bases and the J gene lost 8 bases, with 10 bases spanning the gap. The chain's CDR3 is CASSPADYEQFF. DNA of the CDR3: TGTGCCAGCAGCCCCGCGGACTATGAGCAGTTCTTC.

This rearrangement joins TRBV5-1 to TRBJ2-6; D not resolved. V dropped 0 bases and J dropped 0 bases, with 7 bases sitting between them. Germline V lookup: CDR1 SGHRS, CDR2 YFSETQ. The CDR3 sequence is 16 residues long. CDR3 nucleotides: TGCGCCAGCAGCTTGGGGGCGTACTCTGGGGCCAACGTCCTGACTTTC. Translation: CASSLGAYSGANVLTF.

To note about this clone: Other DNA sequences in this specimen translate into the identical CDR3. The V gene is TRBV29-1, the J gene TRBJ2-7; D possibly corresponds to TRBD2 (7 bases). V lost 6 bases and J lost 2, with 8 bases in between. There are 11 residues in the CDR3. Germline values: CDR1 SQVTM, CDR2 ANQGSEA. The CDR3 DNA sequence: TGCAGCGTGGGGGGGCCCTACGAGCAGTACTTC. As protein: CSVGGPYEQYF.

This clone has only one observation. This chain links TRBV28 with TRBJ2-2; perhaps TRBD2 as D (5 bases). The germline gives CDR1 MDHEN, CDR2 SYDVKM. The CDR3 covers 15 residues. Between the trimmed V and J ends, which lost 4 bases and 4 bases, there was a span of 13 bases. CDR3 protein: CASSSGTSPTGELFF. CDR3 nucleotide sequence: TGTGCCAGCAGTTCTGGAACTAGTCCCACCGGGGAGCTGTTTTTT.

This rearrangement joins TRBV7-9 to TRBJ2-7; maybe TRBD1 (5 bases). With 1 base removed from V and 3 bases from J, the gap between germline ends came to 13 bases. This CDR3 comprises 15 residues. Germline CDR1 is SEHNR and CDR2 is FQNEAQ (reference sequence). The CDR3: CASSLVGALIYEQYF. The CDR3, as DNA: TGTGCCAGCAGCTTAGTAGGGGCACTCATCTACGAGCAGTACTTC.

J is TRBJ2-1 and V is TRBV7-9; perhaps TRBD2 as D (5 bases). Trimming removed 7 bases from V and 4 bases from J, with 14 bases in between. The CDR3 covers 14 residues. Germline V CDR1 and CDR2: SEHNR, FQNEAQ (reference sequence). CDR3 in amino acids: CASKDGRTYNEQFF. In DNA, the CDR3 is TGTGCCAGCAAGGACGGACGGACTTACAATGAGCAGTTCTTC.

The chain employs TRBV4-3 and TRBJ2-5; 8 bases agree with TRBD1. Germline V lookup: CDR1 LGHNA, CDR2 YSLEER. The CDR3 extends over 14 amino acids. J gave up 4 bases and V 3 bases, and 4 bases lay outside the gene matches. In nucleotides, the CDR3 is TGCGCCAGCAGCCAGCGGACAGGGCGAGAGACCCAGTACTTC. Its translation is CASSQRTGRETQYF.

Of note for this clone: Other DNA sequences of this sample code for an identical CDR3. This chain links TRBV27 with TRBJ2-7; TRBD2 matches 9 bases. The CDR3 is 15 amino acids. The germline CDR1 and CDR2 sequences are MNHEY and SMNVEV (reference sequence). Losses at the gene ends were 6 bases for V and 0 bases for J; bases not matched to a gene: 6. The CDR3 sequence: CASSSSAGGSYEQYF. The CDR3 DNA follows: TGTGCCAGCAGCAGCTCAGCGGGAGGCTCCTACGAGCAGTACTTC.

This rearrangement joins TRBV5-6 to TRBJ2-7, with a weak D call TRBD2 (6 bases). CDR1 and CDR2 from the germline V gene are SGHDT and YYEEEE. V gave up 0 bases and J gave up 3 bases, with 13 bases separating them. CDR3 length: 15 residues. The CDR3 loop is CASSLGSGSFYEQYF. DNA for the CDR3: TGTGCCAGCAGCTTGGGGTCCGGGAGCTTCTACGAGCAGTACTTC.

The chain is built from TRBV5-6 and TRBJ2-1, with D perhaps TRBD1 (6 bases). Germline CDR1 and CDR2: SGHDT and YYEEEE. V lost 2 bases and J lost 7, with 19 bases in between. The CDR3 has 16 amino acids. CDR3 sequence reads: CASSFGTISPINEQFF. The CDR3 region has the DNA TGTGCCAGCAGCTTCGGGACAATCAGCCCCATAAATGAGCAGTTCTTC.

The gene calls are TRBV27 and TRBJ2-5, with D perhaps matching TRBD2 (6 bases). CDR3 length: 14 amino acids. The germline V and J ends were trimmed by 4 bases and 1 base, with 10 bases remaining between them. From germline, CDR1 is MNHEY and CDR2 SMNVEV (reference sequence). CDR3: CASSSYSGQETQYF. In nucleotides, the CDR3 is TGTGCCAGCAGTTCATATAGCGGCCAAGAGACCCAGTACTTC.

With regard to this clone: The sample contains more than one DNA sequence encoding this CDR3. The V and J genes are TRBV9 and TRBJ2-7; D is unresolved. The CDR3 runs to 13 residues. V gave up 1 base and J gave up 6 bases, with 11 bases separating them. Per germline, CDR1 SGDLS and CDR2 YYNGEE. CDR3 DNA sequence: TGTGCCAGCAGCGTAACCCCCTCGGGCGAGCAGTACTTC. Amino acid sequence: CASSVTPSGEQYF.

The rearrangement joins TRBV6-5 to TRBJ2-3; unclear D gene. V gave up 2 bases and J gave up 0 bases, with 6 bases separating them. CDR1 is MNHEY, CDR2 SVGAGI, per germline. The CDR3 runs to 14 residues. CDR3 sequence: CASSYEGSTDTQYF. In DNA form, the CDR3 reads TGTGCCAGCAGTTACGAAGGAAGCACAGATACGCAGTATTTT.

This chain joins TRBV5-1 and TRBJ2-1; 15 positions agree with TRBD2. The germline CDR1 and CDR2 sequences are SGHRS and YFSETQ. CDR3 length: 20 amino acids. V shed 0 bases, J shed 0 bases, and the junction held 7 bases outside the gene matches. In DNA form, the CDR3 reads TGCGCCAGCAGCTTGGTAGGACTAGCGGGAGGGCAGAGCTCCTACAATGAGCAGTTCTTC. Encoded protein: CASSLVGLAGGQSSYNEQFF.

J is TRBJ1-1 and V is TRBV10-2; 10 bases fit TRBD1. The junction had 8 bases not matched to a gene; V was cut back by 0 bases and J by 1 base. CDR1 WSHSY and CDR2 SAAADI come from the germline V gene. CDR3 length: 18 residues. CDR3 in amino acids: CASSESGQGRLGNTEAFF. CDR3 DNA: TGCGCCAGCAGTGAGTCGGGACAGGGGCGCCTCGGGAACACTGAAGCTTTCTTT.